One and the same sample provided the 8 T cell receptor beta chains below, sequenced in a study of T cells in Graves' hyperthyroidism and ophthalmopathy (dated by TCRdb to the late 2010s). The library was obtained by multiplex PCR. The listed sequencing device is Illumina HiSeq 2000. Amplification of TCR beta CDR3 regions was carried out from RNA transcripts. The TCR CDR3 was subjected to a first round of RT-PCR using the HTBI primer set and the Qiagen OneStep RT-PCR kit. TCRdb trimmed public reads at Q25 via fastp, called clones via MiXCR and kept in-frame beta chains. Every entry covers one CDR3 protein and lists the most common genes and DNA from its rows. For this sample the table gives approximately 690,000 distinct CDR3 sequences, of which about 14% were detected only once. 12% of the sample comes from the top ten. Sequencing was performed on blood. The source is a woman aged 45-65 years with Graves' ophthalmopathy.

The chain's CDR3 is CRANWTSGRVGEQFF. In DNA, the CDR3 is TGCAGAGCAAACTGGACTAGCGGGAGAGTTGGGGAGCAGTTCTTC. The chain joins TRBV20-1 to TRBJ2-1, with 13 bases aligning to TRBD2. CDR3 length: 15 residues. Germline assignment: CDR1 DFQATT and CDR2 SNEGSKA (reference sequence).

This clonotype was recorded many times. J is TRBJ2-1 and V is TRBV12-3 or TRBV12-4; TRBD2 matches at 10 bases. This CDR3 is built from 17 residues. Losses at the gene ends were 5 bases for V and 9 bases for J; bases not matched to a gene: 16. Here the CDR3 DNA reads TGTGCCAGCAGTCCCGGTTGGGCTAGCGGGAGATTGAGTGAGCAGTTCTTC. This encodes CASSPGWASGRLSEQFF.

Of note for this clonotype: A junction boundary mismatches the germline segment, possibly from a read error. V gene TRBV2 combines with J gene TRBJ2-7, with D perhaps TRBD1 (6 bases). The CDR3 loop spans 10 amino acids. In germline, CDR1 is SNHLY, CDR2 FYNNEI. CDR3 DNA sequence: TGTACCAGCAGGGGAGACGAGCAGTACTTC. Translating it yields CTSRGDEQYF.

This clonotype was picked up many times. The chain carries TRBV28 and TRBJ2-3, with TRBD1 as a possible D gene (5 bases). The CDR3 loop spans 15 amino acids. Trimming removed 2 bases from V and 4 bases from J, with 13 bases in between. Germline V gives CDR1 MDHEN, CDR2 SYDVKM. CDR3 loop: CASSLASPGPDTQYF. The DNA for the CDR3 is TGTGCCAGCAGTTTAGCCTCGCCAGGGCCAGATACGCAGTATTTT.

This clonotype occurred many times. The rearrangement links TRBV10-3 to TRBJ1-2; D gene uncertain. CDR1 is ENHRY and CDR2 is SYGVKD in the germline V gene. CDR3 size: 14 residues. Trimming pared 10 bases from V and 2 bases from J, leaving 17 bases between. The CDR3 DNA sequence: TGTGCCACAACCAAGGGTGGCCAGAACTATGGCTACACCTTC. Encoded protein: CATTKGGQNYGYTF.

This clonotype came up many times. The gene calls are TRBV6-2 or TRBV6-3 and TRBJ2-7; 11 bases line up with TRBD2. J gave up 3 bases and V 4 bases, and 8 bases lay outside the gene matches. Germline V gives CDR1 MNHEY, CDR2 SVGEGT. CDR3 size: 16 residues. The CDR3 DNA reads as TGTGCCAGCAGTTTCACTCTTGGGACTAGCGGCTACGAGCAGTACTTC. It specifies CASSFTLGTSGYEQYF.

Turning to this clonotype: Just one base apart from a much larger clone, this may be a read error. The chain recombines TRBV20-1 with TRBJ2-7; 10 bases align to TRBD2. V lost 5 bases to trimming and J lost 2 bases; unmatched junction nucleotides: 6. In germline, CDR1 is DFQATT, CDR2 SNEGSKA (reference sequence). This CDR3 contains 14 residues. The chain's CDR3 is CSAGVAGGPYEQYF. CDR3 nucleotide sequence: TGCAGTGCTGGAGTAGCGGGAGGCCCCTACGAGCAGTACTTC.

The chain has TRBV5-1 and TRBJ2-2; D gene uncertain. Trimming shortened V by 1 base and J by 1 base, and 8 bases separated the two germline ends. The CDR3 contains 15 residues. Germline V lookup: CDR1 SGHRS, CDR2 YFSETQ. The CDR3 nucleotides read TGCGCCAGCAGCTTGAACAGAAAGAACACCGGGGAGCTGTTTTTT. Amino acid sequence: CASSLNRKNTGELFF.